Listed here is a single T cell receptor beta chain. The antigen remains unidentified. Measured with immunoSEQ multiplex PCR; TCRdb has only the in-frame clones, and not every one. The table shows under 35,000 clones, with nearly 90% occurring only once. The data are from a study of a mutant IDH1 vaccine in newly diagnosed glioma. Study as a whole: Weeks 1, 3, 5, 7, 11, 15, 19 and 23 were when patients received their eight vaccinations. Most patients had radiochemotherapy with temozolomide before enrollment; others had one alone. Males made up 62.5% and females approximately 40% of treated patients, whose mean age was 40.4 years.

The sample's time point: week 11, during vaccination. A single vaccine dose contained 300 ug of mutant IDH1 20-mer peptide, and topical imiquimod was used with it. There are 13 residues in the CDR3. The germline CDR1 and CDR2 sequences are SEHNR and FQNEAQ (reference sequence). V was cut by 4 bases and J by 2 bases, with 9 bases left in between. This rearrangement joins TRBV7-9 to TRBJ2-7; TRBD1 is a possible D gene (6 bases). The sequencing here drew on PBMCs, taken from a glioma patient whose treatment included an IDH1 peptide vaccine. The clonotype was recovered from a man aged 18 to 30 with glioma. The CDR3 protein is CASSSRGAYEQYF. DNA for the CDR3: TGTGCCAGCAGCTCCAGGGGAGCCTACGAGCAGTACTTC.